One TCR beta chain is described in this entry. Its antigen is unknown. Additional DNA sequences in this sample encode the identical CDR3. This entry belongs to a study of T cell responses to AZD1222 COVID-19 vaccine. Regarding the study as a whole: Reports say nearly half of spike-specific TCRs go after unmutated variant regions. At baseline, just five to seven AZD1222 recipients tested seropositive. White British people made up most donors, females outnumbered males, and clonal diversity was possibly underestimated.

This table comes from immunoSEQ multiplex PCR, and its TCRdb copy is limited to in-frame clones, with some not included. This sample has some 120,000 clones, with around nine tenths found just once. Trimming cost V 2 bases and J 10 bases, with 18 bases left between them. The CDR3 has 16 amino acids. Looked up from germline, CDR1 is MNHEY and CDR2 is SMNVEV (reference sequence). The sequencing here drew on peripheral blood, taken on day 0 of AZD1222 vaccination. This chain links TRBV27 with TRBJ1-6; D is unclear. The receptor's source is an adult in good health. CDR3 amino acids: CASSLVLVGSVSPLHF. The DNA of the CDR3 is TGTGCCAGCAGTTTAGTGCTTGTCGGGTCGGTCTCACCCCTCCACTTT.